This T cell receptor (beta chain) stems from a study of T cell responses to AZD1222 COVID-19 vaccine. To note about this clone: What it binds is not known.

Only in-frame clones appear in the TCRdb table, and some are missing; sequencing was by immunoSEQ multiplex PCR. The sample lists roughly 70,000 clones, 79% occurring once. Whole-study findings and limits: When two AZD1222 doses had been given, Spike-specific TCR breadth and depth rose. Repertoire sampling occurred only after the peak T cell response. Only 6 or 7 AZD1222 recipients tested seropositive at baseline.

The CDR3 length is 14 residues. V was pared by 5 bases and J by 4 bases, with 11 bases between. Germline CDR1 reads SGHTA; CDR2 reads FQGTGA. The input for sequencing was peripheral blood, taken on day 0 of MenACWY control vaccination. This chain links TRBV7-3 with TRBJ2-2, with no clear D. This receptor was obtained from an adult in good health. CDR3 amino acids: CASSSQAPTGELFF. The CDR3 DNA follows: TGTGCCAGCAGCAGTCAGGCGCCCACCGGGGAGCTGTTTTTT.